The sequence of this T cell receptor beta chain was determined in a study of CD8+CD57+ T cells in acquired aplastic anemia. Study overall: Sorted CD4+ and CD8+ cells yielded DNA averaging approximately 3.4 ug. Study-wide points: Patient and control CD8+ Simpson's diversity was not significantly different.

Concerning this clonotype: Antigen specificity is unknown.

Profiling of TCR beta VDJ combinations and CDR3 sequences used genomic DNA as template. TCRdb processed the reads anew with MiXCR; each CDR3 protein has one entry. This table has about 150,000 distinct CDR3 sequences, around 47% appearing once. Selection for sequencing was limited to patients who had shown CD8+CD57+ cell expansion by flow cytometry. The CDR3 contains 19 residues. Trimming cost V 5 bases and J 1 base; bases outside gene matches: 17. The TCR originated in a human donor with aplastic anemia. Sequencing was carried out using sorted CD4+, CD8+, or CD8+CD57+ T cells (not recorded which) from PBMCs. The chain links TRBV12-3 or TRBV12-4 to TRBJ1-5; TRBD1 matches 7 bases. CDR3 in DNA: TGTGCCAGCAGTCATCGCCGACAGGGCTTGGACTCAAGCAATCAGCCCCAGCATTTT. It yields the protein CASSHRRQGLDSSNQPQHF.